These T cell receptor beta chains were read from a single sample in a study of shared clonotypes between healthy human individuals. The repertoire was sequenced with immunoSEQ multiplex PCR; TCRdb's copy has only in-frame clones and lacks some. Of hundreds of thousands of clones listed, roughly 73% are singletons. Material: memory CD4+ T cells sorted from blood. The source is a woman aged 25 to 39 in good health. Both conserved end residues are part of each CDR3. D genes are given only for firm matches. Size is stated for part of the rows, as once, few or many counts, or as a class when the clone is expanded.

TRBV30,TRBJ2-2,NA,few,TGTGCCTGGATACGGCGGGACCTCACCGGGGAGCTGTTTTTT,CAWIRRDLTGELFF
TRBV6-5,TRBJ2-7,NA,NA,TGTGCCAGCAGTTACCAGCGGAGCTCCTACGAGCAGTACTTC,CASSYQRSSYEQYF
TRBV10-1,TRBJ2-5,NA,NA,TGCGCCAGCATGAAGACCCAGTACTTC,CASMKTQYF
TRBV19,TRBJ2-3,TRBD1,NA,TGTGCCAGTAGTTGGGGACAGGGGGCGGAAGATACGCAGTATTTT,CASSWGQGAEDTQYF
TRBV27,TRBJ2-7,NA,few,TGTGCCACCTACGAGCAGTACTTC,CATYEQYF
TRBV5-1,TRBJ2-3,TRBD2,NA,TGCGCCAGCAGCGGGGGACTAGCGAGCACAGATACGCAGTATTTT,CASSGGLASTDTQYF
TRBV4-2,TRBJ2-2,NA,few,TGTGCCAGCAGCCAAGAAAGGACCGGGGAGCTGTTTTTT,CASSQERTGELFF
TRBV28,TRBJ1-2,NA,NA,TGTGCCAGCAGCAACGACTATGGCTACACCTTC,CASSNDYGYTF
TRBV19,TRBJ1-2,TRBD1,NA,TGTGCCAGTAGTATCGGGACAGAGAACTATGGCTACACCTTC,CASSIGTENYGYTF
TRBV4-1,TRBJ2-1,NA,once,TGCGCCAGCAGCCAACGGGGTAGCGTCTACAATGAGCAGTTCTTC,CASSQRGSVYNEQFF
TRBV29-1,TRBJ1-2,NA,few,TGCAGCGTTTACCAGGGGACCGCCTATGGCTACACCTTC,CSVYQGTAYGYTF
TRBV5-1,TRBJ2-3,TRBD1,many,TGCGCCAGCAGCTTGGGGACAGGAGGAGATACGCAGTATTTT,CASSLGTGGDTQYF
TRBV25-1,TRBJ2-7,TRBD1,NA,TGTGCCAGCAGTGAATTTAAAGGGACAGGGATTGACGAGCAGTACTTC,CASSEFKGTGIDEQYF
TRBV5-1,TRBJ2-5,NA,NA,TGCGCCAGCAGCTTGGCGACAGCGCTCCTCCAAGAGACCCAGTACTTC,CASSLATALLQETQYF
TRBV5-1,TRBJ2-7,TRBD2,NA,TGCGCCAGCAGCCTAACCTCAGCGGGAGTCAAGAACGAGCAGTACTTC,CASSLTSAGVKNEQYF
TRBV4-1,TRBJ1-6,NA,NA,TGCGCCAGCAGCCAAGATCCAGGTTCACCCCTCCACTTT,CASSQDPGSPLHF
TRBV25-1,TRBJ2-7,TRBD1,NA,TGTGCCAGCAGTGGCGACAGGGACGAGCAGTACTTC,CASSGDRDEQYF
TRBV25-1,TRBJ2-2,NA,NA,TGTGCCAGCAGTACCACAGGTGCCACCGGGGAGCTGTTTTTT,CASSTTGATGELFF
TRBV20-1,TRBJ1-1,NA,many,TGCAGTGCTAGAGAGGAGAGAAGGGCTTTCTTT,CSAREERRAFF
TRBV27,TRBJ2-1,TRBD2,NA,TGTGCCAGCACCCTACAGGGGGCCGCGGCTAGCGGGAGGGCCTGGTTCTTC,CASTLQGAAASGRAWFF
TRBV10-2,TRBJ2-2,NA,NA,TGCGCCAGCAGTGAACACAGGGGGGAGCTGTTTTTT,CASSEHRGELFF
TRBV2,TRBJ1-5,NA,NA,TGTGCCAGCAGTGATCAACTGGCCGGGAGCAATCAGCCCCAGCATTTT,CASSDQLAGSNQPQHF
TRBV11-2,TRBJ2-1,TRBD2,NA,TGTGCCAGCAGCGAAGAGGGACTAGCGGGATACAATGAGCAGTTCTTC,CASSEEGLAGYNEQFF
TRBV28,TRBJ1-5,NA,NA,TGTGCCAGCGAGACCGGGTTTAGGGCTTATCAGCCCCAGCATTTT,CASETGFRAYQPQHF
TRBV5-1,TRBJ2-7,NA,NA,TGCGCCAGCAGCCCGAGGGGGAGGGGCAGCTCCTACGAGCAGTACTTC,CASSPRGRGSSYEQYF
TRBV11-2,TRBJ2-7,NA,NA,TGTGCCAGCAGCTTAGCCAACGGGGGCATTTACGAGCAGTACTTC,CASSLANGGIYEQYF
TRBV5-1,TRBJ2-7,TRBD2,NA,TGCGCCAGCAGCCCAAGGGTAGGGGGACGGGAGGGCTACGAGCAGTACTTC,CASSPRVGGREGYEQYF
TRBV30,TRBJ2-1,TRBD2,NA,TGTGCCTGGAGTCGCCCGGGAGCGGGAGGGGCGTGGGAGCAGTTCTTC,CAWSRPGAGGAWEQFF
TRBV2,TRBJ2-2,NA,NA,TGTGCCAGCCAGGGACTGGGATTGACCGGGGAGCTGTTTTTT,CASQGLGLTGELFF
TRBV5-4,TRBJ2-2,TRBD1,NA,TGTGCCAGCAGACGGGGACAGGTTGATGGGAGAGGGGCGGCCGGGGAGCTGTTTTTT,CASRRGQVDGRGAAGELFF
TRBV5-4,TRBJ1-3,TRBD1,NA,TGTGCCAGCAGCGAGGGACAGGCTGTTGGAAACACCATATATTTT,CASSEGQAVGNTIYF
TRBV28,TRBJ2-1,NA,NA,TGTGCCAGCAGTTTATCAGGCCCGAGGGATGAGCAGTTCTTC,CASSLSGPRDEQFF
TRBV5-1,TRBJ2-3,NA,NA,TGCGCCAGCAGCCCTCCGGACCTCACAGATACGCAGTATTTT,CASSPPDLTDTQYF
TRBV4-2,TRBJ2-7,NA,NA,TGTGCCAGCAGCCAGGCCGAGACTACGATCTACGAGCAGTACTTC,CASSQAETTIYEQYF
TRBV10-2,TRBJ2-7,TRBD2,NA,TGCGCCAGCAGCGCCCCACTAGCGGGAGCGCCCTACGAGCAGTACTTC,CASSAPLAGAPYEQYF
TRBV28,TRBJ2-1,TRBD2,NA,TGTGCCAGCCTTTCGCACGGACTAGATGATGAGCAGTTCTTC,CASLSHGLDDEQFF
TRBV6-5,TRBJ1-5,TRBD1,once,TGTGCCAGCAGTACGGACAGGGCGGAGCAGCCCCAGCATTTT,CASSTDRAEQPQHF
TRBV14,TRBJ2-5,TRBD1,NA,TGTGCCAGCAGCTACGCGACAGGGGGCAGAGAGACCCAGTACTTC,CASSYATGGRETQYF
TRBV6-1,TRBJ2-7,TRBD1,NA,TGTGCCAGCAGTTTCCGACAGGGGAGCTCCTACGAGCAGTACTTC,CASSFRQGSSYEQYF
TRBV4-1,TRBJ2-7,TRBD1,NA,TGCGCCAGCAGCCAAGCCGGGACAGGGAGGGACGAGCAGTACTTC,CASSQAGTGRDEQYF
TRBV2,TRBJ2-5,TRBD2,NA,TGTGCCAGCAGTGGTGGGACTAGCCTCACCGAGACCCAGTACTTC,CASSGGTSLTETQYF
TRBV14,TRBJ2-5,NA,NA,TGTGCCAGCAGCCAAGACACAGTAAAGGAGACCCAGTACTTC,CASSQDTVKETQYF
TRBV5-1,TRBJ2-1,NA,NA,TGCGCCAGCAGTTACGGAAACTCCTACAATGAGCAGTTCTTC,CASSYGNSYNEQFF
TRBV29-1,TRBJ2-7,TRBD2,NA,TGCAGCGTTGAAGATTGGGCTAGCGGGTCGAGCTCCTACGAGCAGTACTTC,CSVEDWASGSSSYEQYF
TRBV21-1,TRBJ1-1,NA,NA,TGTGCCAGCAGTCCCGCAGGGGGCTCGGAGTCCACTGAAGCTTTCTTT,CASSPAGGSESTEAFF